The 24 T cell receptor beta chains listed next were all sequenced from one sample in a study of OX40 agonist ivuxolimab in advanced cancers. Libraries were constructed by the immunoSEQ multiplex PCR assay. TCRdb obtained this table from immuneACCESS and retained in-frame rearrangements with V and J assigned. These tables miss some clones; where compared with another copy, unresolved V genes account for less than half of the shortfall, and the remainder is unexplained. Here the sample has tens of thousands of clones; about nine tenths occur a single time. Of the sample, approximately 2.5% falls within the top ten clones. This specimen was CD4+ or CD8+ T cells sorted from blood, taken in a trial of the OX40 agonist ivuxolimab. These receptor sequences come from an adult with an advanced solid tumor such as melanoma, head and neck, liver or kidney cancer.

The CDR3 nucleotides read TGTGCCAGCAGTTGGGACGGAAACTACGAGCAGTACTTC. It translates to CASSWDGNYEQYF. The chain employs TRBV6-6 and TRBJ2-7; the D gene could be TRBD1 or TRBD2 (5 bases each). The germline gives CDR1 MNHNY, CDR2 SVGAGI (reference sequence). CDR3 length: 13 amino acids. Trimming removed 4 bases at V and 3 bases at J, with 10 bases between.

As for this clone: One junction end disagrees with the germline gene, perhaps due to a read error. The chain combines TRBV7-7 with TRBJ2-2; D remains ambiguous. Germline CDR1 reads SSHAT; CDR2 reads FNYEAQ (reference sequence). The CDR3 is made up of 14 amino acids. The CDR3 spells CASSSSGRPGELFF. CDR3 nucleotide sequence: TGTGCTAGCAGCTCATCGGGCCGCCCCGGGGAGCTGTTTTTT.

This chain connects TRBV2 to TRBJ2-7, with 8 bases aligning to TRBD1. CDR1 and CDR2 (germline): SNHLY, FYNNEI. CDR3 length equals 13 residues. J lost 5 bases, V lost 7 bases, and 7 bases had no gene match. In DNA, the CDR3 is TGTGCCAGCAAGGGACAGGTCCTCGACGAGCAGTACTTC. Its translation is CASKGQVLDEQYF. Full variable domain (rest looked up from reference TRBV2 and TRBJ2-7): EPEVTQTPSHQVTQMGQEVILRCVPISNHLYFYWYRQILGQKVEFLVSFYNNEISEKSEIFDDQFSVERPDGSNFTLKIRSTKLEDSAMYFCASKGQVLDEQYFGPGTRLTVT.

The chain links TRBV18 to TRBJ2-1, with D perhaps TRBD2 (6 bases). V dropped 3 bases and J dropped 0 bases, with 18 bases sitting between them. The CDR3 covers 18 residues. CDR1 is KGHSH, CDR2 LQKENI, per germline. DNA for the CDR3: TGTGCCAGCTCACCGCAATCTCCGGGAGCCCTCTCCTACAATGAGCAGTTCTTC. Amino acid sequence: CASSPQSPGALSYNEQFF.

V gene TRBV6-5 combines with J gene TRBJ1-2; TRBD1 matches 10 bases. The length of the CDR3 is 15 residues. CDR1 is MNHEY, CDR2 SVGAGI, per germline. V shed 6 bases and J 0 bases; nucleotides not matched to a gene: 4. The CDR3 DNA is TGTGCCAGCAGGACAGGGGGCAACTCTAACTATGGCTACACCTTC. It translates to CASRTGGNSNYGYTF.

V is TRBV7-2 and J is TRBJ1-6; 7 bases agree with TRBD1. Germline values: CDR1 SGHTA, CDR2 FQGNSA. Unmatched junction bases numbered 9, after V lost 5 bases and J lost 8 bases. The CDR3 contains 15 residues. CDR3 in amino acids: CASSPSGTVDSPLHF. In DNA, the CDR3 is TGTGCCAGCAGCCCCTCCGGGACAGTCGATTCACCCCTCCACTTT.

J is TRBJ2-6 and V is TRBV28; D is unresolved. Germline loops: CDR1 MDHEN, CDR2 SYDVKM. V lost 2 bases to trimming and J lost 0 bases, with 5 bases between them. There are 15 residues in the CDR3. CDR3 bases: TGTGCCAGCAGTTTACTGCTCTCTGGGGCCAACGTCCTGACTTTC. Protein product: CASSLLLSGANVLTF.

This chain connects TRBV10-3 to TRBJ2-3, with D tentatively TRBD1 (7 bases). Germline CDR1 ENHRY, CDR2 SYGVKD. The V and J ends lost 6 bases and 0 bases respectively, with 13 bases between them. The CDR3 is 15 residues long. DNA of the CDR3: TGTGCCATCAGGCGGGGACAGTCTAGCACAGATACGCAGTATTTT. The encoded protein is CAIRRGQSSTDTQYF.

The V call is TRBV11-3, the J call TRBJ2-7; TRBD2 agrees at 10 bases. The germline V gene encodes CDR1 SGHNT and CDR2 YENEEA. The CDR3 length is 15 residues. The V gene end was trimmed by 5 bases and the J gene end by 0 bases; junction bases not matched to a gene: 4. The CDR3 nucleotides are TGTGCCAGCAGCCAAGGACTAGCGGACTCCTACGAGCAGTACTTC. Encoded protein: CASSQGLADSYEQYF.

The table lists this clone with a few counts. This sequence joins TRBV19 and TRBJ1-2; 7 positions match TRBD1. Germline CDR1 is LNHDA and CDR2 is SQIVND (reference sequence). The junction had 11 bases not matched to a gene; V was cut back by 6 bases and J by 7 bases. The CDR3 covers 14 residues. CDR3: CASRSGQSESGYTF. CDR3 nucleotides: TGTGCCAGTAGATCGGGACAGTCGGAGAGTGGCTACACCTTC. Filled out from reference TRBV19 and TRBJ1-2, the complete variable domain reads DGGITQSPKYLFRKEGQNVTLSCEQNLNHDAMYWYRQDPGQGLRLIYYSQIVNDFQKGDIAEGYSVSREKKESFPLTVTSAQKNPTAFYLCASRSGQSESGYTFGSGTRLTVV.

Written as DNA, the CDR3 is TGTGCCTGGAGTAGGCGGGGAGCGAGCAATCAGCCCCAGCATTTT. Protein: CAWSRRGASNQPQHF. The V gene is TRBV30, the J gene TRBJ1-5; D is ambiguous. Per the germline V gene, CDR1 is GTSNPN and CDR2 is SVGIG (reference sequence). The CDR3 spans 15 residues. Trimming removed 2 bases from V and 1 base from J, with 12 bases in between.

This clone was seen only once. V usage is TRBV14 and J usage is TRBJ1-3; 9 bases are shared with TRBD1. The ends lost 3 bases at V and 2 bases at J; junction bases unmatched: 5. From germline, CDR1 is SGHDN and CDR2 FVKESK. This CDR3 region has 16 residues. CDR3 protein: CASSQYRDRAGNTIYF. The CDR3 DNA sequence: TGTGCCAGCAGCCAGTACCGGGACAGGGCTGGAAACACCATATATTTT.

V usage is TRBV28 and J usage is TRBJ1-2, with a possible D match to TRBD1 (5 bases). CDR3 length: 14 amino acids. V gave up 7 bases and J gave up 4 bases, with 16 bases separating them. CDR1 and CDR2 (germline): MDHEN, SYDVKM. The CDR3 sequence: CASNPLDRVYGYTF. CDR3 coding DNA: TGTGCCAGCAATCCACTCGACAGAGTCTATGGCTACACCTTC.

This clone has only one observation. The CDR3 coding sequence is TGTGCCAGCAGCTTAGGGGACTATCCAGGAAGGGATACGCAGTATTTT. The encoded protein is CASSLGDYPGRDTQYF. The rearrangement links TRBV7-2 to TRBJ2-3; 7 nucleotides align to TRBD2. CDR3 length: 16 amino acids. Looked up from germline, CDR1 is SGHTA and CDR2 is FQGNSA. The trim removed 1 base at V and 6 bases at J, leaving 10 bases unmatched.

J is TRBJ2-1 and V is TRBV27; D unclear. The CDR3 contains 14 residues. CDR1 and CDR2 (germline): MNHEY, SMNVEV (reference sequence). Trimming removed 1 base from V and 6 bases from J, with 10 bases in between. This CDR3 reads CASSLLGSANEQFF. The CDR3 DNA sequence: TGTGCCAGCAGTTTATTGGGGTCTGCCAATGAGCAGTTCTTC.

This clone was detected a few times. V gene TRBV19 combines with J gene TRBJ2-7; maybe TRBD1 (5 bases). V lost 5 bases and J lost 5, with 13 bases in between. This CDR3 is built from 13 residues. Germline loops: CDR1 LNHDA, CDR2 SQIVND (reference sequence). This CDR3 is CASSSRVGDEQYF. Here the CDR3 DNA reads TGTGCCAGTAGTTCCAGGGTAGGCGACGAGCAGTACTTC.

The chain is built from TRBV6-1 and TRBJ1-2; no reliable D call. Trimming left V 3 bases short and J 0 bases short, with 8 bases between. The CDR3 loop spans 14 amino acids. Looked up from germline, CDR1 is MNHNS and CDR2 is SASEGT. CDR3: CASSDSNSNYGYTF. CDR3 sequence (DNA): TGTGCCAGCAGTGACAGCAATTCTAACTATGGCTACACCTTC.

The chain is built from TRBV7-6 and TRBJ2-7; 9 bases are a match to TRBD1. Germline CDR1 reads SGHVS; CDR2 reads FNYEAQ. The CDR3 sequence is 17 residues long. Trimming removed 4 bases from V and 4 bases from J; junction bases left unmatched: 14. CDR3 nucleotide sequence: TGTGCCAGCAGCTCGCCGGGTTCAACAGGGGGCGGATACGAGCAGTACTTC. Amino acid sequence: CASSSPGSTGGGYEQYF. The complete variable domain, with remaining parts taken from reference TRBV7-6 and TRBJ2-7, reads GAGVSQSPRYKVTKRGQDVALRCDPISGHVSLYWYRQALGQGPEFLTYFNYEAQQDKSGLPNDRFSAERPEGSISTLTIQRTEQRDSAMYRCASSSPGSTGGGYEQYFGPGTRLTVT.

For this clone: Other nucleotide sequences from this sample produce the same CDR3. The chain recombines TRBV28 with TRBJ2-5, with 7 positions matching TRBD1. The CDR3 spans 13 residues. In germline, CDR1 is MDHEN, CDR2 SYDVKM. V gave up 5 bases and J gave up 2 bases; unmatched junction bases: 2. The CDR3 sequence is CASSRDRQETQYF. CDR3 nucleotide sequence: TGTGCCAGCAGTCGGGACAGACAAGAGACCCAGTACTTC.

The chain recombines TRBV15 with TRBJ1-1; no firm D call. The CDR3 spans 14 residues. In germline, CDR1 is LNHNV, CDR2 YYDKDF (reference sequence). V was cut by 2 bases and J by 7 bases, with 14 bases left in between. The CDR3 is CATSRFWGGNEAFF. CDR3 DNA: TGTGCCACCAGCAGATTCTGGGGAGGCAATGAAGCTTTCTTT.

The rearrangement uses TRBV30 and TRBJ2-7, with TRBD1 matching over 7 bases. The CDR3 totals 13 residues. With V trimmed by 2 bases and J by 5 bases, 6 bases remained unmatched. Looked up from germline, CDR1 is GTSNPN and CDR2 is SVGIG (reference sequence). The CDR3 is CAWSRGQVDEQYF. The CDR3 DNA follows: TGTGCCTGGAGTCGCGGACAGGTTGACGAGCAGTACTTC.

This rearrangement joins TRBV30 to TRBJ2-4; TRBD1 matches at 8 bases. Looked up from germline, CDR1 is GTSNPN and CDR2 is SVGIG (reference sequence). J lost 4 bases, V lost 0 bases, and 2 bases had no gene match. The CDR3 sequence is 14 residues long. This CDR3 is CAWSVGQEKNIQYF. For the CDR3, the DNA is TGTGCCTGGAGTGTGGGACAGGAAAAAAACATTCAGTACTTC.

V and J are TRBV6-5 and TRBJ2-7; D unresolved. The V and J ends lost 3 bases and 5 bases respectively, with 17 bases between them. This CDR3 has 15 residues. Germline CDR1 reads MNHEY; CDR2 reads SVGAGI. Here the CDR3 DNA reads TGTGCCAGCAGTTATTCCTATTCAAAGGTAGACGAGCAGTACTTC. Its protein is CASSYSYSKVDEQYF.

This clone was seen more than once but under ten times. CDR3 DNA sequence: TGTGCCTGGAGGGCTAGCGGGAGGTTTCGCACCGGGGAGCTGTTTTTT. It yields the protein CAWRASGRFRTGELFF. The V call is TRBV30, the J call TRBJ2-2, with 11 positions matching TRBD2. Trimming removed 3 bases from V and 4 bases from J; junction bases left unmatched: 7. This CDR3 spans 16 amino acids. The germline V gene has CDR1 GTSNPN and CDR2 SVGIG (reference sequence).